Shown below are 30 T cell receptor beta chains from a single sample sequenced in a study of blood T cells in healthy people across ages. A sample-barcoded 5' primer and a J-beta primer mix were used in a second PCR of roughly 6 to 11 cycles. Using its own MiXCR run on the 5' RACE reads, TCRdb lists one record per CDR3 protein. Of about 770,000 distinct CDR3 sequences listed, around 45% were seen once; the top ten hold approximately 20%. Input material: blood. These receptors all come from a man aged 60 to 69 in good health.

The chain uses TRBV20-1 and TRBJ2-7, with 9 bases identical to TRBD1. Germline assignment: CDR1 DFQATT and CDR2 SNEGSKA (reference sequence). CDR3 size: 15 residues. V shed 1 base and J 3 bases; nucleotides not matched to a gene: 7. The CDR3 DNA reads as TGCAGTGCTAGAGGGACCCGGGACAGGGTCTACGAGCAGTACTTC. Its protein product is CSARGTRDRVYEQYF.

About this clonotype itself: The junction does not match germline at one end; this may be a read error. J is TRBJ2-1 and V is TRBV7-7; TRBD2 matches 11 bases. CDR1 and CDR2 from the germline V gene are SSHAT and FNYEAQ (reference sequence). The CDR3 covers 14 residues. CDR3 residues: CASRRLAGRNEQFF. The CDR3 nucleotides read TGTGCTAGCAGACGACTAGCGGGAAGGAATGAGCAGTTCTTC.

There are many counts of this clonotype. The CDR3 is CSVEGAGSSYEQYF. The DNA for the CDR3 is TGCAGCGTTGAAGGAGCGGGGAGCTCCTACGAGCAGTACTTC. The chain is built from TRBV29-1 and TRBJ2-7, with 7 bases lining up with TRBD2. The germline V gene encodes CDR1 SQVTM and CDR2 ANQGSEA. This CDR3 region has 14 residues. V trimming: 1 base; J trimming: 0 bases; junction bases outside the gene matches: 3.

This clonotype has a handful of counts. This chain joins TRBV20-1 and TRBJ2-3, with TRBD1 matching over 9 bases. J was trimmed by 4 bases and V by 0 bases; bases with no gene match: 5. The germline V gene has CDR1 DFQATT and CDR2 SNEGSKA (reference sequence). This CDR3 comprises 15 residues. For the CDR3, the DNA is TGCAGTGCTAGAGATCGGACAGGGGCATCAGATACGCAGTATTTT. Amino acid sequence: CSARDRTGASDTQYF.

The chain is built from TRBV9 and TRBJ2-3, with D possibly matching TRBD2 (5 bases). In germline, CDR1 is SGDLS, CDR2 YYNGEE. With 4 bases removed from V and 5 bases from J, the gap between germline ends came to 17 bases. CDR3 length: 15 residues. CDR3 nucleotide sequence: TGTGCCAGCAGCCCAGATTGGGCACGGGGAGATACGCAGTATTTT. It specifies CASSPDWARGDTQYF.

The genes are TRBV28 and TRBJ2-1; D perhaps matches TRBD2 (6 bases). Germline loops: CDR1 MDHEN, CDR2 SYDVKM. Trimming stripped 5 bases from V and 7 bases from J, with 9 bases between. CDR3 length: 12 amino acids. The CDR3 region is CASSPEGNEQFF. The DNA for the CDR3 is TGTGCCAGCAGTCCGGAGGGGAATGAGCAGTTCTTC.

The CDR3 reads CASRTQGVHNEKLFF. The CDR3 region has the DNA TGTGCCAGCAGAACACAGGGCGTACATAATGAAAAACTGTTTTTT. The rearrangement joins TRBV6-2 or TRBV6-3 to TRBJ1-4, with D possibly being TRBD1 (6 bases). Between the trimmed V and J ends, which lost 6 bases and 4 bases, there was a span of 15 bases. Germline-derived CDR1 and CDR2 are MNHEY and SVGEGT. The CDR3 sequence is 15 residues long.

The chain recombines TRBV29-1 with TRBJ2-1; the D gene is possibly TRBD2 (6 bases). This CDR3 has 17 amino acids. Looked up from germline, CDR1 is SQVTM and CDR2 is ANQGSEA. Trimming shortened V by 6 bases and J by 1 base, and 22 bases separated the two germline ends. CDR3 nucleotides: TGCAGCGTGCCCAAATCCCTAACTAGCCTTTCCTACAATGAGCAGTTCTTC. Residues: CSVPKSLTSLSYNEQFF.

The CDR3 spells CASSFTPRTGGTDTQYF. CDR3 bases: TGTGCCAGCAGCTTTACTCCGCGGACAGGGGGGACAGATACGCAGTATTTT. The chain uses TRBV7-9 and TRBJ2-3; TRBD1 aligns across 10 bases. Germline CDR1 SEHNR, CDR2 FQNEAQ (reference sequence). Unmatched junction bases numbered 9, after V lost 3 bases and J lost 3 bases. This CDR3 region has 17 residues.

This clonotype has only a few counts. The rearrangement uses TRBV11-2 and TRBJ2-1; a weak D match, TRBD1 (6 bases). Trimming took off 1 base at V and 5 bases at J, with 15 bases between the two ends. CDR1 SGHAT and CDR2 FQNNGV come from the germline V gene. The CDR3 covers 16 residues. CDR3 residues: CASSLAPSTGNNEQFF. As DNA, the CDR3 is TGTGCCAGCAGCTTAGCCCCCTCTACAGGGAACAATGAGCAGTTCTTC.

This clonotype appeared a few times. J is TRBJ2-3 and V is TRBV20-1; 9 bases align to TRBD2. The J segment lost 4 bases and the V segment lost 0 bases, leaving 11 bases of the junction unmatched. The CDR3 contains 17 residues. Germline CDR1 and CDR2: DFQATT and SNEGSKA (reference sequence). The DNA of the CDR3 is TGCAGTGCTAGAGATCCCCTCCTAGCGGGGTCCCCAGATACGCAGTATTTT. Encoded protein: CSARDPLLAGSPDTQYF.

V usage is TRBV7-9 and J usage is TRBJ2-1, with D tentatively TRBD1 (5 bases). The CDR3 is 16 residues long. With 1 base removed from V and 6 bases from J, the gap between germline ends came to 16 bases. Germline loops: CDR1 SEHNR, CDR2 FQNEAQ (reference sequence). The CDR3 is CASSLGGPTAANEQFF. As DNA, the CDR3 is TGTGCCAGCAGCTTAGGGGGCCCCACCGCAGCCAATGAGCAGTTCTTC. The variable domain in full, completed from reference TRBV7-9 and TRBJ2-1, reads DTGVSQNPRHKITKRGQNVTFRCDPISEHNRLYWYRQTLGQGPEFLTYFQNEAQLEKSRLLSDRFSAERPKGSFSTLEIQRTEQGDSAMYLCASSLGGPTAANEQFFGPGTRLTVL.

In its sample, this clonotype was seen once. The chain links TRBV7-6 to TRBJ2-1, with 8 positions matching TRBD1. The CDR3 is 16 residues long. From germline, CDR1 is SGHVS and CDR2 FNYEAQ. V was clipped by 4 bases and J by 2 bases; unmatched bases: 7. The CDR3 nucleotides read TGTGCCAGCAGCTCCGGACAGGGAAGGACCTACAATGAGCAGTTCTTC. It encodes CASSSGQGRTYNEQFF.

The chain has TRBV7-2 and TRBJ1-6; D unresolved. This CDR3 contains 15 residues. V lost 5 bases and J lost 8, with 16 bases in between. Germline CDR1 SGHTA, CDR2 FQGNSA. The CDR3 sequence: CASSRLRSVDSPLHF. In DNA, the CDR3 is TGTGCCAGCAGCCGCCTCCGGAGTGTTGATTCACCCCTCCACTTT.

This chain connects TRBV2 to TRBJ2-1, with 11 bases identical to TRBD2. The germline V gene has CDR1 SNHLY and CDR2 FYNNEI. V was pared by 7 bases and J by 5 bases, with 7 bases of the junction left unmatched. The CDR3 has 15 residues. In DNA, the CDR3 is TGTGCCAGCAAGATAGCGGGGGGGCAAAACAATGAGCAGTTCTTC. It encodes CASKIAGGQNNEQFF.

The V call is TRBV11-3, the J call TRBJ2-3; 9 nucleotides line up with TRBD1. Looked up from germline, CDR1 is SGHNT and CDR2 is YENEEA. Trimming removed 5 bases from V and 1 base from J; junction bases left unmatched: 13. The CDR3 sequence is 18 residues long. The CDR3 region is CASSPSRQTGGGTDTQYF. In DNA form, the CDR3 reads TGTGCCAGCAGCCCCTCTCGCCAGACAGGGGGTGGCACAGATACGCAGTATTTT.

The gene calls are TRBV28 and TRBJ2-7; D gene unclear. The V end was cut by 2 bases, the J end by 11 bases, with 10 bases between. CDR3 size: 11 residues. Germline CDR1 reads MDHEN; CDR2 reads SYDVKM. This CDR3 reads CASSLQAREYF. The CDR3 DNA sequence: TGTGCCAGCAGTTTACAGGCGCGAGAGTACTTC.

The chain combines TRBV28 with TRBJ1-2; D uncertain. The CDR3 is made up of 12 amino acids. V was trimmed by 2 bases and J by 4 bases, leaving 5 bases between them. Germline assignment: CDR1 MDHEN and CDR2 SYDVKM. The CDR3 is CASSLKVYGYTF. Here the CDR3 DNA reads TGTGCCAGCAGTTTAAAAGTCTATGGCTACACCTTC.

This clonotype was seen more than once but under ten times. The chain employs TRBV6-2 or TRBV6-3 and TRBJ2-4; 8 bases match TRBD1. CDR1 is MNHEY, CDR2 SVGEGT, per germline. The CDR3 extends over 17 amino acids. V lost 5 bases, J lost 7 bases, and 16 bases stayed unmatched. The CDR3 is CASSSLTGTGRKNIQYF. The CDR3 DNA is TGTGCCAGCAGTAGCCTCACCGGGACAGGAAGGAAGAACATTCAGTACTTC.

The chain recombines TRBV4-3 with TRBJ1-2; perhaps TRBD1 as D (6 bases). CDR1 and CDR2 (germline): LGHNA, YSLEER. V lost 2 bases, J lost 6 bases, and 22 bases lay in between. The CDR3 runs 17 residues. The CDR3 protein is CASSQTASAGALHGYTF. In nucleotides, the CDR3 is TGCGCCAGCAGCCAAACCGCATCGGCAGGGGCCCTCCATGGCTACACCTTC.

This clonotype was seen only a few times. The rearrangement links TRBV6-2 or TRBV6-3 to TRBJ2-3; 7 bases agree with TRBD2. With V trimmed by 5 bases and J by 8 bases, 13 bases remained unmatched. CDR3 length: 15 amino acids. Germline lookup yields CDR1 MNHEY and CDR2 SVGEGT. CDR3 sequence reads: CASSRDYLRGGTQYF. The CDR3 DNA reads as TGTGCCAGCAGTCGGGACTATCTACGCGGGGGTACGCAGTATTTT.

The chain uses TRBV14 and TRBJ1-4, with D unresolved. There are 14 residues in the CDR3. Trimming removed 0 bases from V and 4 bases from J, with 6 bases in between. The germline CDR1 and CDR2 sequences are SGHDN and FVKESK. This CDR3 is CASSQEQINEKLFF. The CDR3 nucleotides are TGTGCCAGCAGCCAAGAACAGATTAATGAAAAACTGTTTTTT. Filled out from reference TRBV14 and TRBJ1-4, the complete variable domain reads EAGVTQFPSHSVIEKGQTVTLRCDPISGHDNLYWYRRVMGKEIKFLLHFVKESKQDESGMPNNRFLAERTGGTYSTLKVQPAELEDSGVYFCASSQEQINEKLFFGSGTQLSVL.

The chain combines TRBV9 with TRBJ1-2; 11 nucleotides line up with TRBD1. The germline V gene encodes CDR1 SGDLS and CDR2 YYNGEE. The ends lost 3 bases at V and 5 bases at J; junction bases unmatched: 3. The CDR3 sequence is 14 residues long. The CDR3 DNA reads TGTGCCAGCAGCGGAGGGACAGGGGGGTATGGCTACACCTTC. Translated: CASSGGTGGYGYTF.

The chain carries TRBV5-1 and TRBJ2-7, with 12 positions matching TRBD1. The CDR3 has 15 residues. J was trimmed by 7 bases and V by 4 bases; bases with no gene match: 9. CDR1 and CDR2 from the germline V gene are SGHRS and YFSETQ. This CDR3 reads CASSEPGQGAQEQYF. The CDR3 DNA follows: TGCGCCAGCAGCGAACCGGGACAGGGGGCGCAGGAGCAGTACTTC.

This chain links TRBV11-2 with TRBJ1-2; possibly TRBD1 for D (5 bases). Trimming took 1 base from V and 4 from J, leaving 19 bases between them. CDR1 SGHAT and CDR2 FQNNGV come from the germline V gene. The CDR3 contains 17 residues. CDR3 in DNA: TGTGCCAGCAGCTTAGGGGACGGGAGCCTAAGCCCCTATGGCTACACCTTC. The encoded protein is CASSLGDGSLSPYGYTF.

This clonotype was found once. The V gene is TRBV7-9, the J gene TRBJ2-3; 13 nucleotides align to TRBD2. This CDR3 region has 17 residues. J was trimmed by 4 bases and V by 6 bases; bases with no gene match: 10. Germline V gives CDR1 SEHNR, CDR2 FQNEAQ (reference sequence). CDR3 DNA sequence: TGTGCCAGCAGTTTGAACCGACTAGCGGGGGGCCCAGATACGCAGTATTTT. This encodes CASSLNRLAGGPDTQYF.

The rearrangement links TRBV5-6 to TRBJ2-3; D not certain. CDR3 size: 14 residues. CDR1 SGHDT and CDR2 YYEEEE come from the germline V gene. Trimming stripped 1 base from V and 4 bases from J, with 10 bases between. In DNA, the CDR3 is TGTGCCAGCAGCTTGCAGGATACTTCAGATACGCAGTATTTT. Its translation is CASSLQDTSDTQYF.

The CDR3 sequence is CSARDVQLNEQFF. The CDR3 bases are TGCAGTGCTAGAGATGTACAACTCAATGAGCAGTTCTTC. The V and J genes are TRBV20-1 and TRBJ2-1; D remains unclear. CDR1 is DFQATT and CDR2 is SNEGSKA in the germline V gene (reference sequence). V was shortened by 0 bases and J by 6 bases, with 9 bases between the two germline ends. The CDR3 has 13 residues.

The V and J genes are TRBV5-1 and TRBJ2-1; 9 bases line up with TRBD2. Germline CDR1 and CDR2: SGHRS and YFSETQ. The CDR3 consists of 17 residues. Trimming at V came to 0 bases and at J to 4 bases, leaving 8 bases not matched to a gene. The CDR3 DNA reads as TGCGCCAGCAGCTTGGCCCCGCGGGGGGGAGTTTACAATGAGCAGTTCTTC. This gives the protein CASSLAPRGGVYNEQFF.

This clonotype came up a few times. V is TRBV7-9 and J is TRBJ2-7, with D tentatively TRBD2 (5 bases). CDR3 length: 13 residues. V was cut by 1 base and J by 6 bases, with 10 bases left in between. Germline CDR1 reads SEHNR; CDR2 reads FQNEAQ (reference sequence). Here the CDR3 reads CASSLDGISEQYF. The CDR3 nucleotides are TGTGCCAGCAGCTTAGACGGGATTAGCGAGCAGTACTTC.